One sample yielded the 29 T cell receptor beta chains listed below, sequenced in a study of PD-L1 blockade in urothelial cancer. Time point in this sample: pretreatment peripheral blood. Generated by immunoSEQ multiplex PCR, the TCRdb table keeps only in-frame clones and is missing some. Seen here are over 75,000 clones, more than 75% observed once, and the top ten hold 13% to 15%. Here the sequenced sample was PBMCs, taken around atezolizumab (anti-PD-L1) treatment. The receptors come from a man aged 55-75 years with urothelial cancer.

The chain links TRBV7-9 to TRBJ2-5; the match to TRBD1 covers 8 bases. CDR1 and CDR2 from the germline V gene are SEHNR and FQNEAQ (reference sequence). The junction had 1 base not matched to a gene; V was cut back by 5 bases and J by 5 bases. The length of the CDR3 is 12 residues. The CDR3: CASSNRGETQYF. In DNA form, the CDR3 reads TGTGCCAGCAGCAACAGGGGGGAGACCCAGTACTTC.

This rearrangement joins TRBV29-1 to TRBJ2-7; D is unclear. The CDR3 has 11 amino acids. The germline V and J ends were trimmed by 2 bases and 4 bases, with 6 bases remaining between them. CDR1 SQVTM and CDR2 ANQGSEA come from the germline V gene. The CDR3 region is CSVERAYEQYF. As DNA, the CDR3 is TGCAGCGTTGAACGTGCGTACGAGCAGTACTTC.

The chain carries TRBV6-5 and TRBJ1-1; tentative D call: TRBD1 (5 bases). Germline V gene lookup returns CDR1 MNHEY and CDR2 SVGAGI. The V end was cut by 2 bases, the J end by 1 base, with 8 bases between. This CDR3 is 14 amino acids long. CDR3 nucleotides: TGTGCCAGCAGTTACGGACAAGAGAACACTGAAGCTTTCTTT. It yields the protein CASSYGQENTEAFF.

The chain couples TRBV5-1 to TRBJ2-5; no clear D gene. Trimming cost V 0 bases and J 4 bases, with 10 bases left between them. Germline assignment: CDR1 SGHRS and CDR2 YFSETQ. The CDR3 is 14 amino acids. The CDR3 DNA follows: TGCGCCAGCAGCTTGGCGTCTTCTCGAGAGACCCAGTACTTC. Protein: CASSLASSRETQYF.

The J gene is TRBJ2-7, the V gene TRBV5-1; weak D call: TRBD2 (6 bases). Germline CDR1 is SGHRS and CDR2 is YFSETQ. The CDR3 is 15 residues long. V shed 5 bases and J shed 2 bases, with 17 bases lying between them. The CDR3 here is CASSRDSTGPYEQYF. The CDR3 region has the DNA TGCGCCAGCAGTCGGGACTCAACTGGCCCCTACGAGCAGTACTTC.

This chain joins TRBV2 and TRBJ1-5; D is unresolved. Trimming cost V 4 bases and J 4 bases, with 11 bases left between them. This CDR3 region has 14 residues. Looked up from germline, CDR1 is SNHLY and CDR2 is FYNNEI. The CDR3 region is CASSGAMVNQPQHF. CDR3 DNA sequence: TGTGCCAGCAGTGGGGCAATGGTGAATCAGCCCCAGCATTTT.

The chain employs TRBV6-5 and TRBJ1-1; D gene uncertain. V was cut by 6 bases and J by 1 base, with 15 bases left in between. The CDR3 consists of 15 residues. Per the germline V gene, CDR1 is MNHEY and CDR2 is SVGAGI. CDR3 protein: CASSLSIGANTEAFF. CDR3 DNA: TGTGCCAGCAGCCTCTCGATTGGAGCGAACACTGAAGCTTTCTTT.

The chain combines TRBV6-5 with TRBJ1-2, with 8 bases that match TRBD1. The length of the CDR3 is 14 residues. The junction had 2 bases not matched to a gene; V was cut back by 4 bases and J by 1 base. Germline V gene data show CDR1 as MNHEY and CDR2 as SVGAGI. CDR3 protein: CASSWDRFNYGYTF. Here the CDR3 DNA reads TGTGCCAGCAGTTGGGACAGGTTTAACTATGGCTACACCTTC.

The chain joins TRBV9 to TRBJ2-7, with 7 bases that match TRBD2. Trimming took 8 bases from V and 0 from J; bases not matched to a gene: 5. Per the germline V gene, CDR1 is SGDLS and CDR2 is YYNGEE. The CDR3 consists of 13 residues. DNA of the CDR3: TGTGCCAGTGGAGCGGGAAGCTCCTACGAGCAGTACTTC. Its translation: CASGAGSSYEQYF.

The CDR3 DNA follows: TGTGCCAGCCAGCAGCGGTCCACAGATACGCAGTATTTT. Encoded protein: CASQQRSTDTQYF. V gene TRBV11-1 combines with J gene TRBJ2-3, with D perhaps matching TRBD2 (5 bases). Trimming cost V 8 bases and J 2 bases, with 11 bases left between them. The CDR3 contains 13 residues. Germline CDR1 SGHAT, CDR2 FQDESV (reference sequence).

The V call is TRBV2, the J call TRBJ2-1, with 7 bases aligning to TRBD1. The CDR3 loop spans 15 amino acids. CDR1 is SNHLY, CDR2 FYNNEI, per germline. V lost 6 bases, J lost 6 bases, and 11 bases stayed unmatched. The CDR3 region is CASRKTGQRVNEQFF. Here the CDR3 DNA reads TGTGCCAGCAGAAAAACGGGACAGAGAGTCAATGAGCAGTTCTTC.

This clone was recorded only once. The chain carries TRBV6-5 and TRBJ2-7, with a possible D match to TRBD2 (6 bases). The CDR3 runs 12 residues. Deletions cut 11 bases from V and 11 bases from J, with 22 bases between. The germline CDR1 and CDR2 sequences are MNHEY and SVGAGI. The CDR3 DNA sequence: TGTGCCGCCCGGAGGGACGCTCGACCGGAGTACTTC. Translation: CAARRDARPEYF.

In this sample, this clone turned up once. CDR3 region: CASSADRFSYEQYF. The CDR3 coding sequence is TGTGCCAGCAGTGCGGACAGGTTCTCCTACGAGCAGTACTTC. The rearrangement joins TRBV6-4 to TRBJ2-7, with TRBD1 matching 7 bases. The CDR3 has 14 amino acids. Losses at the gene ends were 4 bases for V and 0 bases for J; bases not matched to a gene: 3. Per the germline V gene, CDR1 is MRHNA and CDR2 is SNTAGT.

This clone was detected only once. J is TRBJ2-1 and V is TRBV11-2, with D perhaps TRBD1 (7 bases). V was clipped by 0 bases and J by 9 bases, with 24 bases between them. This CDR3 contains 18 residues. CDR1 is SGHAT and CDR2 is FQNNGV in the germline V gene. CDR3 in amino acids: CASSLEGGWRKGAGEQFF. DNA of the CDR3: TGTGCCAGCAGCTTAGAGGGAGGCTGGAGAAAGGGGGCTGGTGAGCAGTTCTTC.

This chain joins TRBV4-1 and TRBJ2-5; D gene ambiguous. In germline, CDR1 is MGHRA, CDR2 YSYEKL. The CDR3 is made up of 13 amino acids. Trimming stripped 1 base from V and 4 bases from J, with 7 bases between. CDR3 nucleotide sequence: TGCGCCAGCAGCCAAGCCATGGCAGAGACCCAGTACTTC. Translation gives CASSQAMAETQYF.

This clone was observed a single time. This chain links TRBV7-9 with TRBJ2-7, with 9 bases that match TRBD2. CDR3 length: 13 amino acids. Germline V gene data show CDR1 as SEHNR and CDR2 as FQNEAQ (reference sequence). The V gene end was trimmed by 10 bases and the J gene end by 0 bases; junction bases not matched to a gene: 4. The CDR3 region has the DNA TGTGCCACCGAGCGGGGGGCCTCCTACGAGCAGTACTTC. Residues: CATERGASYEQYF.

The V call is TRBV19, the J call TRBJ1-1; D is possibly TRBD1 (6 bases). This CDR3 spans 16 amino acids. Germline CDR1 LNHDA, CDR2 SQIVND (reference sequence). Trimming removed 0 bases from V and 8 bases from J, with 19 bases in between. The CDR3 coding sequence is TGTGCCAGTAGTATAGACCCGGGGACATCTCGGACCGAAGCTTTCTTT. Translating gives CASSIDPGTSRTEAFF.

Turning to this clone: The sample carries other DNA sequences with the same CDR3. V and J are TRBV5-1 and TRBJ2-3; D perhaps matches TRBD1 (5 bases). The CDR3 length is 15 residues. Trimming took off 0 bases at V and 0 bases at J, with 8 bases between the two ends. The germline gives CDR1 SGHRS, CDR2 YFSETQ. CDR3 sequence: CASSLEQGSTDTQYF. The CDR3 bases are TGCGCCAGCAGCTTGGAGCAGGGCAGCACAGATACGCAGTATTTT.

The CDR3 loop reads CASRIGTAYNSPLHF. In DNA form, the CDR3 reads TGTGCCAGCAGAATTGGGACAGCGTATAATTCACCCCTCCACTTT. This rearrangement joins TRBV4-2 to TRBJ1-6; 7 bases map to TRBD1. V gave up 6 bases and J gave up 4 bases; unmatched junction bases: 6. Germline V lookup: CDR1 LGHNA, CDR2 YNFKEQ. This CDR3 region has 15 residues.

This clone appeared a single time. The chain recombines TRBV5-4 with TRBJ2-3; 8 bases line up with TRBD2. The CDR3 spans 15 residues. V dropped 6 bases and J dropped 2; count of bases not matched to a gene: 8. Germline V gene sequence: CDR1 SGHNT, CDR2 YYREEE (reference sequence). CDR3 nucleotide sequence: TGTGCCAGCACAGCGGGGGAAGCATTCACAGATACGCAGTATTTT. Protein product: CASTAGEAFTDTQYF.

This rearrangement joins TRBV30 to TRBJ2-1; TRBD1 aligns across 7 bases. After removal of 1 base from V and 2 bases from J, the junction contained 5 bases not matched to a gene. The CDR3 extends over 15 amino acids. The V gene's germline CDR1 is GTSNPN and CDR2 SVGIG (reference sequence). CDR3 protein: CAWSADRVTYNEQFF. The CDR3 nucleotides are TGTGCCTGGAGTGCTGACAGGGTGACCTACAATGAGCAGTTCTTC.

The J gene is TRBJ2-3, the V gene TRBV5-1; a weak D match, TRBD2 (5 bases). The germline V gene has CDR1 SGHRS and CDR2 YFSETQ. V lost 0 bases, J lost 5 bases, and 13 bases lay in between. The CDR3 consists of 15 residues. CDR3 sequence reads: CASSLDSSKVDTQYF. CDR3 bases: TGCGCCAGCAGCTTGGATTCTAGCAAAGTAGATACGCAGTATTTT.

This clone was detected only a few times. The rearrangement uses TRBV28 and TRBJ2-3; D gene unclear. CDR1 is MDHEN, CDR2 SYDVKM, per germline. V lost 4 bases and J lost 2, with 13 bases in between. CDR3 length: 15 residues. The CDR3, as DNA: TGTGCCAGCAGTTGGCCTGGCGGAAACACAGATACGCAGTATTTT. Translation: CASSWPGGNTDTQYF.

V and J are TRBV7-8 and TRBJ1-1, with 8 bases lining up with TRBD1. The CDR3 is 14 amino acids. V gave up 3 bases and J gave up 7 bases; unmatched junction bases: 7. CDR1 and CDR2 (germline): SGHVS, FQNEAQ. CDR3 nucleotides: TGTGCCAGCAGCTTCGGGACAGGAGGATTTGAAGCTTTCTTT. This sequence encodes CASSFGTGGFEAFF.

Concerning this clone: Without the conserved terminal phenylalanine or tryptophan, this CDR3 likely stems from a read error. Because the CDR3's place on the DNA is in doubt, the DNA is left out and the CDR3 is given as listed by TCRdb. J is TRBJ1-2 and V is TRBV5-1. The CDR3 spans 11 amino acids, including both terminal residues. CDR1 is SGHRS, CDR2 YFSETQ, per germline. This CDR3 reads CASSHQRPRGD.

The CDR3 DNA is TGTGCCAGCAGCCGGGACACCTCTAATGAAAAACTGTTTTTT. Protein: CASSRDTSNEKLFF. The V gene is TRBV7-9, the J gene TRBJ1-4; D is perhaps TRBD1 (6 bases). The germline CDR1 and CDR2 sequences are SEHNR and FQNEAQ (reference sequence). V shed 5 bases and J shed 3 bases, with 10 bases lying between them. The CDR3 loop spans 14 amino acids.

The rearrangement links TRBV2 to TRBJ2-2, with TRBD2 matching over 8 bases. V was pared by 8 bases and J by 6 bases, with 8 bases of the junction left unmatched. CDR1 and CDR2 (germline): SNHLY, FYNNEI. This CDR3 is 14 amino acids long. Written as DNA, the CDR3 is TGTGCCAGCGGGGGACTAGGATGGGCCGGGGAGCTGTTTTTT. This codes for CASGGLGWAGELFF.

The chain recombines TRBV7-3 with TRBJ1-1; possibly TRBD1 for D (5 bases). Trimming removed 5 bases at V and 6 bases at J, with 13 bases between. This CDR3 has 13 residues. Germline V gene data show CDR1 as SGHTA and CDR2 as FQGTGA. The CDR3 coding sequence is TGTGCCAGCAGCCCCAGTTGGGGGGCTGAAGCTTTCTTT. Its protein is CASSPSWGAEAFF. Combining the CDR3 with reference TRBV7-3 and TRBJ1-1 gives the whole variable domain GAGVSQTPSNKVTEKGKYVELRCDPISGHTALYWYRQSLGQGPEFLIYFQGTGAADDSGLPNDRFFAVRPEGSVSTLKIQRTERGDSAVYLCASSPSWGAEAFFGQGTRLTVV.

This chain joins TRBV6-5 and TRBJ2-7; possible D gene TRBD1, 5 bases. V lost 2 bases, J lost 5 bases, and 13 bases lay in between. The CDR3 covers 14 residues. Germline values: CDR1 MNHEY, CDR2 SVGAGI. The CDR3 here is CASSYLAGLNEQYF. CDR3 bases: TGTGCCAGCAGTTACCTCGCAGGGTTGAACGAGCAGTACTTC.